This TCR beta chain was observed in a study of blood T cell repertoires in COVID-19. The CDR3 is 15 residues long. The ends lost 5 bases at V and 2 bases at J; junction bases unmatched: 3. CDR1 and CDR2 (germline): SEHNR, FQNEAQ (reference sequence). The protocol was immunoSEQ multiplex PCR, while the TCRdb copy is restricted to in-frame clones and leaves out a portion. The sample lists about 310,000 clones; 90% were seen once. Sequencing input: peripheral blood. V is TRBV7-9 and J is TRBJ1-1; 12 nucleotides align to TRBD1. This TCR derives from a woman aged 25-40 years with COVID-19, enrolled during active disease. The CDR3 is CASSLGTGGNTEAFF. The CDR3 DNA is TGTGCCAGCAGCCTAGGGACAGGGGGCAACACTGAAGCTTTCTTT.